This T cell receptor beta chain is drawn from a study of naive and memory T cell subsets (dated by TCRdb to the late 2010s). Concerning the study at large: The study applied an open-source, UMI-based TCR alpha and beta sequencing pipeline to sorted naive and memory peripheral blood T cell subsets. The functional CMV T cell responses agreed completely with IgG serology results. RNA was DNase-treated and reverse transcribed with TCR constant-region primers, mostly using SuperScript III. General study outcomes and caveats: A few larger clonotypes were present in naive repertoires, particularly the CD8 repertoires, and these clonotypes were possibly memory cells re-expressing CD45RA. In both CD4 and CD8 cells, the Gini index increased while Shannon and inverse Simpson diversity decreased from naive through CM, EM and EMRA. The repertoire findings for the naive and memory subsets could not be validated, as no ground truth was available. RNA-based TCR counts may be influenced by expression changes linked to T cell activation and differentiation. Each clonotype was defined as a single alpha or beta chain sequence rather than as a paired alpha/beta receptor. Once error correction was done, more than 95% of naive TCR sequences showed up just once, which made the naive abundance distributions much steeper than those of the memory subsets. The abundance of TCRs followed a power law with an exponent that differed between naive and memory subsets yet stayed consistent across the three individuals.

This clonotype was seen only once. Its antigen remains undetermined. No much larger clonotype is one base removed from it; base qualities were not supplied. The library came from UMI-ligation and nested PCR. The beta constant-region primer was an equimolar mix of two oligonucleotides covering both TRBC1 and TRBC2. T4 RNA ligase 1 ligated a single-stranded oligonucleotide carrying the SP2 primer and a 12-nucleotide UMI to the cDNA 3' end. Four rounds of PCR, combining the SP2 primer with nested alpha and beta constant-region primers, were used to amplify the ligated cDNA. The ligation reaction was incubated at 16°C for about 18-24 hours. To avoid over-amplification, PCR2 was usually performed as a SYBR Green qPCR and halted once a predetermined threshold was reached. All purifications after the first were performed with Agencourt AMPure XP magnetic beads. Library quantification was done by Qubit, followed by a TapeStation check on which the main peak was expected at around 650 bp. Sequencing of the pooled libraries was done on an Illumina MiSeq using v2 2x251 paired-end kits, which typically yielded about 0.85-2 million reads per sample. Each sample's library went into the pool at 4 to 5 nM, and roughly 4.5-8% PhiX was added to help with cluster recognition. For the original study's pipeline: Using tag matching that tolerated one base-pair mismatch, Decombinator assigned V and J genes to FASTQ reads that had been processed by Demultiplexor. Collapsinator relied on UMIs to fix sequencing errors as well as frequency errors caused by PCR heterogeneity. CDR3Translator translated TCRs and extracted CDR3s from the conserved cysteine to the FGXG phenylalanine, flagging non-productive sequences. Gini, Shannon entropy and inverse Simpson indices were computed after subsampling the repertoires to the same number of UMI-defined TCRs. Within the linear range, a power law was fitted to clonotype abundance distributions using maximum likelihood. For one naive CD8 sample, the pipeline and MIGEC produced similar UMI counts, unique TCR numbers and clonal distributions. In one analysis, naive TCRs that were also found in any memory subset of the same donor were excluded from the naive repertoire. A set of roughly 7,000 CMV-associated CDR3 sequences, compiled from VDJdb and a published dataset, was used to search the repertoires. Through fastp at Q25 and MiXCR, TCRdb rebuilt clones from the public reads, retaining in-frame beta chains. Records with the same CDR3 protein are collapsed into one entry carrying the most frequent genes and DNA. V and J calls and clone size were set by TCRdb, not the authors. Within this sample are approximately 140,000 distinct CDR3 sequences, with 15% to 20% of them counted one time only. About 0.13% of the sample is taken by the ten largest.

From the second PCR step on, the TCR alpha and beta chain libraries were amplified in separate reactions. To determine each donor's CMV status, fresh PBMCs were stimulated overnight with CMV viral lysate, and IFNgamma production from CD4+ T cells was then assessed. Using Miltenyi beads, CD4 T cells were first positively selected, and CD8 T cells were then positively selected from the CD4-negative fraction. After staining for CD3, CD4, CD8, CD45RA, CD27 and a live/dead dye, cells were sorted on a BD Aria II into four subsets based on CD45RA and CD27. A few healthy volunteers provided blood, and the blood of each volunteer was split into CD4 and CD8 T cells and then into four differentiation subsets. Roughly 0.13 L of peripheral blood was collected from each donor, and PBMC were isolated by Ficoll-Paque PLUS density-gradient centrifugation. After sorting, cells were lysed in RLT buffer, RNA was extracted using a Qiagen RNeasy kit, and the extracted RNA was stored at -80 degrees C.

Taken from cysteine to phenylalanine, the CDR3 has 13 residues. Here the CDR3 DNA is all that survives: 39 bases in frame from base 1. A distance of 12 bases separates the germline ends of V and J, which lose 1 base and 11 bases respectively. Based on the germline V gene (reference sequence), the CDR1 and CDR2 sequences are LGHDT and YNNKEL. Specimen: naive CD4+ T cells from blood. The meaning of the sample's cell subset or site label: naive T cells, CD45RA high CD27+. This chain joins TRBV3-1 to TRBJ2-1, and TRBD2 may be the D gene, going by 6 matching bases. This receptor was obtained from a human donor in good health. The CDR3 protein sequence reads: CASSQGEDYQQFF. Here is the DNA: TGTGCCAGCAGCCAAGGAGAGGACTATCAGCAGTTCTTC.